A single sample is the source of the 6 T cell receptor beta chains below, sequenced in a study of shared clonotypes between healthy human individuals. Sequenced by immunoSEQ multiplex PCR; TCRdb stores in-frame clones only, minus some. This sample yields 2 million to 2.5 million clones, of which roughly 95% are seen a single time; more than 0.1% belongs to the top ten. Specimen: naive CD4+ T cells sorted from blood. Indicated subset: CD45RA+ positively selected. Receptors were obtained from a man aged 18-30 years in good health.

The genes are TRBV19 and TRBJ2-1, with D perhaps TRBD1 (6 bases). This CDR3 has 13 residues. V gave up 4 bases and J gave up 4 bases, with 8 bases separating them. Germline V gene lookup returns CDR1 LNHDA and CDR2 SQIVND (reference sequence). The CDR3 nucleotides read TGTGCCAGTAGTACCACAGGGTACAATGAGCAGTTCTTC. Its translation: CASSTTGYNEQFF.

Comments on this clone: Other DNA sequences in the sample encode the same CDR3. The chain is built from TRBV5-1 and TRBJ1-3; unclear D gene. The germline gives CDR1 SGHRS, CDR2 YFSETQ. V shed 2 bases and J shed 1 base, with 7 bases lying between them. CDR3 length: 14 amino acids. The CDR3 coding sequence is TGCGCCAGCAGCTTCTCGGATTCTGGAAACACCATATATTTT. Amino acids: CASSFSDSGNTIYF.

This chain's CDR3 is CASSLAISGGQETQYF. DNA of the CDR3: TGTGCCAGCAGCTTAGCGATTAGCGGGGGCCAAGAGACCCAGTACTTC. This chain uses TRBV11-1 with TRBJ2-5; 9 bases fit TRBD2. V was clipped by 0 bases and J by 1 base; unmatched bases: 3. The CDR3 length is 16 residues. Germline V gives CDR1 SGHAT, CDR2 FQDESV (reference sequence).

This clone occurred once. Different DNA sequences within this sample yield the same CDR3. The chain is built from TRBV5-1 and TRBJ2-3, with 9 bases lining up with TRBD1. Germline V gene data show CDR1 as SGHRS and CDR2 as YFSETQ. The junction had 4 bases not matched to a gene; V was cut back by 4 bases and J by 1 base. This CDR3 has 15 residues. CDR3 DNA sequence: TGCGCCAGCAGCCTGGGACAGGGTCGCACAGATACGCAGTATTTT. Translation gives CASSLGQGRTDTQYF.

The rearrangement joins TRBV18 to TRBJ2-7, with 11 nucleotides matching TRBD2. Germline V gene data show CDR1 as KGHSH and CDR2 as LQKENI. Germline trimming cut 6 bases from V and 3 bases from J; bases unmatched to any gene: 7. The CDR3 consists of 15 residues. DNA of the CDR3: TGTGCCAGCTCCCAACTAGCGGGGGACTACTACGAGCAGTACTTC. Its protein product is CASSQLAGDYYEQYF.

The V call is TRBV6-1, the J call TRBJ1-1, with a tentative D call TRBD1 (6 bases). The V and J ends lost 2 bases and 0 bases respectively, with 10 bases between them. The germline V gene encodes CDR1 MNHNS and CDR2 SASEGT. The CDR3 contains 15 residues. In DNA, the CDR3 is TGTGCCAGCAGTGAAATCAAGGGGGTGAACACTGAAGCTTTCTTT. Translated: CASSEIKGVNTEAFF.